These T cell receptor beta chains were read from a single sample in a study of blood T cell repertoires in COVID-19. Only in-frame clones appear in the TCRdb table, and some are missing; sequencing was by immunoSEQ multiplex PCR. In the table there are 150,000 or so clones, 70% to 90% of which are singletons. The specimen sequenced was peripheral blood. These receptors were obtained from a human donor in a cohort sampled during active COVID-19. Both conserved end residues are part of each CDR3. A D gene is named only where the DNA matches it firmly. Clone size is shown for a subset of rows, as once, few, many or a class of expanded clone.

clone_size: -; v_call: TRBV12-3/TRBV12-4; j_call: TRBJ1-5; d_call: -; cdr3_nt: TGTGCCAGCAACCGCCGCGCAGGGCCAAAGCATTTT; cdr3_aa: CASNRRAGPKHF
clone_size: once; v_call: TRBV4-2; j_call: TRBJ2-1; d_call: TRBD2; cdr3_nt: TGTGCCAGCAGCCAAGATCGGCGGGAGGGCCGAAATGAGCAGTTCTTC; cdr3_aa: CASSQDRREGRNEQFF
clone_size: -; v_call: TRBV30; j_call: TRBJ1-5; d_call: -; cdr3_nt: TGTGCCTGGGGTCAAGGGGGCAATCAGCCCCAGCATTTT; cdr3_aa: CAWGQGGNQPQHF
clone_size: -; v_call: TRBV9; j_call: TRBJ2-3; d_call: TRBD2; cdr3_nt: TGTGCCAGCAGCGTAGGGGCGGGAGGGTCCACAGATACGCAGTATTTT; cdr3_aa: CASSVGAGGSTDTQYF
clone_size: once; v_call: TRBV9; j_call: TRBJ2-3; d_call: TRBD2; cdr3_nt: TGTGCCAGCAGCGTAGCTCCGGCTAGCGGGAGAGGGGGGAGAACGCAGTATTTT; cdr3_aa: CASSVAPASGRGGRTQYF
clone_size: -; v_call: TRBV19; j_call: TRBJ2-7; d_call: -; cdr3_nt: TGTGCCAGTAGTATAGGGGGGGACGCGACTCATGGGCAGTACTTC; cdr3_aa: CASSIGGDATHGQYF
clone_size: -; v_call: TRBV2; j_call: TRBJ2-7; d_call: -; cdr3_nt: TGTGCCAGCAGTGGCCCAGGGGACTCCTACGAGCAGTACTTC; cdr3_aa: CASSGPGDSYEQYF
clone_size: -; v_call: TRBV5-6; j_call: TRBJ1-5; d_call: -; cdr3_nt: TGTGCCAGCAGTCGGGGGTCTCAGCCCCAGCATTTT; cdr3_aa: CASSRGSQPQHF
clone_size: -; v_call: TRBV27; j_call: TRBJ1-2; d_call: TRBD1; cdr3_nt: TGTGCCAGCAGCTTGACAGGGGTATCCTATGGCTACACCTTC; cdr3_aa: CASSLTGVSYGYTF
clone_size: -; v_call: TRBV27; j_call: TRBJ2-7; d_call: TRBD1; cdr3_nt: TGTGCCAGCGGCGCTACAGGGGCTTACGAGCAGTACTTC; cdr3_aa: CASGATGAYEQYF
clone_size: -; v_call: TRBV7-9; j_call: TRBJ2-1; d_call: TRBD1; cdr3_nt: TGTGCCAGCAGCTTGACAGGGCTAAACAATGAGCAGTTCTTC; cdr3_aa: CASSLTGLNNEQFF
clone_size: -; v_call: TRBV9; j_call: TRBJ2-1; d_call: TRBD2; cdr3_nt: TGTGCCAGCAGCGTAGAACTAGCGGGGACAAACAATGAGCAGTTCTTC; cdr3_aa: CASSVELAGTNNEQFF
clone_size: -; v_call: TRBV29-1; j_call: TRBJ2-3; d_call: TRBD2; cdr3_nt: TGCAGCGTTGAAGTCCCCCTAGCGGGAGCGGCAGATACGCAGTATTTT; cdr3_aa: CSVEVPLAGAADTQYF
clone_size: -; v_call: TRBV6-5; j_call: TRBJ1-2; d_call: -; cdr3_nt: TGTGCCAGCGGGAGTGGGGGCTCCTTGAATGGCTACACCTTC; cdr3_aa: CASGSGGSLNGYTF
clone_size: -; v_call: TRBV27; j_call: TRBJ1-5; d_call: -; cdr3_nt: TGTGCCAGCAAAGACGGACCGGGGGGACAGCCCCAGCATTTT; cdr3_aa: CASKDGPGGQPQHF
clone_size: once; v_call: TRBV11-3; j_call: TRBJ2-7; d_call: -; cdr3_nt: TGTGCCAGCAGCTTAGATTACTTCTCCTACGAGCAGTACTTC; cdr3_aa: CASSLDYFSYEQYF
clone_size: few; v_call: TRBV5-4; j_call: TRBJ2-7; d_call: TRBD1; cdr3_nt: TGTGCCAGCAGCCCGGGACAGGGGGTAATCGAGCAGTACTTC; cdr3_aa: CASSPGQGVIEQYF
clone_size: -; v_call: TRBV15; j_call: TRBJ2-3; d_call: -; cdr3_nt: TGTGCCACCAGCAGAGATGTTCCGGGAGAAGGAGATACGCAGTATTTT; cdr3_aa: CATSRDVPGEGDTQYF
clone_size: -; v_call: TRBV11-3; j_call: TRBJ2-3; d_call: TRBD2; cdr3_nt: TGTGCCAGCAGCTTAGTGGCTAGCGGGGATACGCAGTATTTT; cdr3_aa: CASSLVASGDTQYF
clone_size: -; v_call: TRBV5-1; j_call: TRBJ2-7; d_call: -; cdr3_nt: TGCGCCAGCAGCCTGACCTGGGACAACCCCTACGAGCAGTACTTC; cdr3_aa: CASSLTWDNPYEQYF
clone_size: -; v_call: TRBV3-1/TRBV3-2; j_call: TRBJ1-1; d_call: -; cdr3_nt: TGTGCCAGCAGCCAAGCCACCCACGACCAGGGTAACACTGAAGCTTTCTTT; cdr3_aa: CASSQATHDQGNTEAFF
clone_size: once; v_call: TRBV5-5; j_call: TRBJ1-5; d_call: -; cdr3_nt: TGTGCCAGCAGCCTGGGGGGGGATCAGCCCCAGCATTTT; cdr3_aa: CASSLGGDQPQHF
clone_size: -; v_call: TRBV7-9; j_call: TRBJ2-2; d_call: -; cdr3_nt: TGTGCCAGCGGCCATGAGGGTCCCGGGGAGCTGTTTTTT; cdr3_aa: CASGHEGPGELFF
clone_size: -; v_call: TRBV6-6; j_call: TRBJ2-7; d_call: TRBD2; cdr3_nt: TGTGCCAGCAGTAGCGGGAGGTTCCCTGGGGAGCAGTACTTC; cdr3_aa: CASSSGRFPGEQYF
clone_size: -; v_call: TRBV19; j_call: TRBJ2-7; d_call: -; cdr3_nt: TGTGCCAGTAGTATTGCGACAGGTCCGCCCTACGAGCAGTACTTC; cdr3_aa: CASSIATGPPYEQYF
clone_size: -; v_call: TRBV12-5; j_call: TRBJ2-7; d_call: TRBD1; cdr3_nt: TGTGCTAGTGGTTTGGTACGTCCCGGGACAGGAACCTACGAGCAGTACTTC; cdr3_aa: CASGLVRPGTGTYEQYF
clone_size: once; v_call: TRBV2; j_call: TRBJ2-5; d_call: TRBD1; cdr3_nt: TGTGCCAGCAGGGGGGACAGGCCGCTACCGAAGACCCAGTACTTC; cdr3_aa: CASRGDRPLPKTQYF
clone_size: -; v_call: TRBV5-5; j_call: TRBJ1-5; d_call: -; cdr3_nt: TGTGCCAGCAGCCTCTCGTCAGGGGCGAATCAGCCCCAGCATTTT; cdr3_aa: CASSLSSGANQPQHF
clone_size: -; v_call: TRBV11-2; j_call: TRBJ2-1; d_call: TRBD2; cdr3_nt: TGTGCCAGCAGCCGCATGGGGGGGGTAAATGAGCAGTTCTTC; cdr3_aa: CASSRMGGVNEQFF
clone_size: -; v_call: TRBV2; j_call: TRBJ1-2; d_call: TRBD1; cdr3_nt: TGTGCCAGCAGTGAAGCGCTAACCTCGACAGGGGATGCTGGCTACACCTTC; cdr3_aa: CASSEALTSTGDAGYTF
clone_size: -; v_call: TRBV7-8; j_call: TRBJ2-1; d_call: -; cdr3_nt: TGTGCCAGCAGCCCCTTTGGGAACAGGAATGAGCAGTTCTTC; cdr3_aa: CASSPFGNRNEQFF
clone_size: -; v_call: TRBV28; j_call: TRBJ2-2; d_call: TRBD1; cdr3_nt: TGTGCCAGCAGTTTAGACAGGGGGCGTCCCGGGGAGCTGTTTTTT; cdr3_aa: CASSLDRGRPGELFF
clone_size: few; v_call: TRBV5-1; j_call: TRBJ1-1; d_call: -; cdr3_nt: TGCGCCAGCAGCTTGGCCTGGGGGGAGACTGAAGCTTTCTTT; cdr3_aa: CASSLAWGETEAFF
clone_size: once; v_call: TRBV27; j_call: TRBJ1-1; d_call: -; cdr3_nt: TGTGCCAGCAGCTCACTACAGGGCAAGAACACTGAAGCTTTCTTT; cdr3_aa: CASSSLQGKNTEAFF
clone_size: -; v_call: TRBV5-4; j_call: TRBJ1-4; d_call: TRBD1; cdr3_nt: TGTGCCAGCAGCCCCGACAGGGGCCGCAATGAAAAACTGTTTTTT; cdr3_aa: CASSPDRGRNEKLFF
clone_size: -; v_call: TRBV20-1; j_call: TRBJ2-1; d_call: TRBD2; cdr3_nt: TGCAGTGCTAGTCGGGCGGGGGGGCGGTCTGGCAATGAGCAGTTCTTC; cdr3_aa: CSASRAGGRSGNEQFF
clone_size: -; v_call: TRBV4-1; j_call: TRBJ1-3; d_call: -; cdr3_nt: TGCGCCAGCAGCCAAGGTCGCGGCAGGGGTAGTGGAAACACCATATATTTT; cdr3_aa: CASSQGRGRGSGNTIYF
clone_size: -; v_call: TRBV3-1/TRBV3-2; j_call: TRBJ2-1; d_call: TRBD2; cdr3_nt: TGTGCCAGCAGCCCCGGCGGGAGCTCCTACAATGAGCAGTTCTTC; cdr3_aa: CASSPGGSSYNEQFF
clone_size: -; v_call: TRBV24-1; j_call: TRBJ1-1; d_call: -; cdr3_nt: TGTGCCACCAGTGATTCCAGGGAGGGGACTGAAGCTTTCTTT; cdr3_aa: CATSDSREGTEAFF
clone_size: -; v_call: TRBV24-1; j_call: TRBJ1-2; d_call: TRBD1; cdr3_nt: TGTGCCACCAGTACAAGGACAGGGAACTATGGCTACACCTTC; cdr3_aa: CATSTRTGNYGYTF
clone_size: -; v_call: TRBV30; j_call: TRBJ2-5; d_call: TRBD1; cdr3_nt: TGTGCCTGGAGTGTACAGGGGGCCCAATCCCGAGAGACCCAGTACTTC; cdr3_aa: CAWSVQGAQSRETQYF
clone_size: -; v_call: TRBV28; j_call: TRBJ1-2; d_call: -; cdr3_nt: TGTGCCAGCAGACCATTGAGACTGTCCAATGGCTACACCTTC; cdr3_aa: CASRPLRLSNGYTF
clone_size: -; v_call: TRBV28; j_call: TRBJ1-2; d_call: -; cdr3_nt: TGTGCCAGCAGTTTCCCCAGGGCCTTCGGCTACACCTTC; cdr3_aa: CASSFPRAFGYTF
clone_size: -; v_call: TRBV12-1; j_call: TRBJ1-2; d_call: -; cdr3_nt: TGTGCCAGGACCGGGACATCAAGCTATGGCTACACCTTC; cdr3_aa: CARTGTSSYGYTF
clone_size: once; v_call: TRBV28; j_call: TRBJ2-7; d_call: TRBD1; cdr3_nt: TGTGCCAGCAGTTTATTATATCCCGGGACAGGGGCCTACGAGCAGTACTTC; cdr3_aa: CASSLLYPGTGAYEQYF
clone_size: -; v_call: TRBV18; j_call: TRBJ1-2; d_call: -; cdr3_nt: TGTGCCAGCTCACCAGGGGGGGACTATGGCTACACCTTC; cdr3_aa: CASSPGGDYGYTF
clone_size: -; v_call: TRBV6-1; j_call: TRBJ2-7; d_call: -; cdr3_nt: TGTGCCAGCAGTGATTCCCGGATTCCAAGGGGCCAGGAGTACTTC; cdr3_aa: CASSDSRIPRGQEYF
clone_size: -; v_call: TRBV19; j_call: TRBJ1-1; d_call: TRBD1; cdr3_nt: TGTGCCAGACGAGGACAGGGAAAGACTGAAGCTTTCTTT; cdr3_aa: CARRGQGKTEAFF
clone_size: -; v_call: TRBV28; j_call: TRBJ1-1; d_call: -; cdr3_nt: TGTGCCAGCAAAACGGGAACTGAAGCTTTCTTT; cdr3_aa: CASKTGTEAFF
clone_size: -; v_call: TRBV4-3; j_call: TRBJ2-6; d_call: TRBD2; cdr3_nt: TGCGCCAGCAGCCAAGAGCGGGGGGGCAGTTCTGGGGCCAACGTCCTGACTTTC; cdr3_aa: CASSQERGGSSGANVLTF
clone_size: -; v_call: TRBV28; j_call: TRBJ2-6; d_call: -; cdr3_nt: TGTGCCAGCAGTTGGGGCGGGGCCAACGTCCTGACTTTC; cdr3_aa: CASSWGGANVLTF
clone_size: few; v_call: TRBV6-4; j_call: TRBJ1-1; d_call: -; cdr3_nt: TGTGCCAGCAGTGATGGGGGCATGAACACTGAAGCTTTCTTT; cdr3_aa: CASSDGGMNTEAFF
clone_size: -; v_call: TRBV10-1; j_call: TRBJ1-6; d_call: -; cdr3_nt: TGCGCCAGCCCGACAGAGGCTCCTAGCTCCTATAATTCACCCCTCCACTTT; cdr3_aa: CASPTEAPSSYNSPLHF
clone_size: -; v_call: TRBV5-1; j_call: TRBJ2-7; d_call: -; cdr3_nt: TGCGCCAGCAGCCCGGGGATTTCCGTCTCTAACGAGCAGTACTTC; cdr3_aa: CASSPGISVSNEQYF
clone_size: -; v_call: TRBV2; j_call: TRBJ1-2; d_call: -; cdr3_nt: TGTGCCAGCAGTACAGGAAATGACTATGGCTACACCTTC; cdr3_aa: CASSTGNDYGYTF